This T cell receptor (beta chain) is drawn from a study of T and B cells in COVID-19 patients. The V gene's germline CDR1 is GTSNPN and CDR2 SVGIG (reference sequence). The CDR3 has 12 residues. Trimming left V 3 bases short and J 1 base short, with 6 bases between. This clonotype is classed as medium-sized (0.01 to 0.1%). Blood genomic DNA input for TRB amplification was about 240-550 ng. BIOMED2 TRB-A/B primer pools were used in multiplex TRB PCR. Each CDR3 protein gets one entry after TCRdb re-called the multiplex PCR reads with MiXCR. The sample has fewer than 9,500 distinct CDR3 sequences, around 30% seen once.

Sample: blood. The genes are TRBV30 and TRBJ1-2, with D maybe TRBD1 (5 bases). This clonotype was sampled from a human donor who had recovered from COVID-19. As DNA, the CDR3 is TGTGCCTGGAGACAGGATAACTATGGCTACACCTTC. Protein sequence: CAWRQDNYGYTF. Filled out from reference TRBV30 and TRBJ1-2, the complete variable domain reads SQTIHQWPATLVQPVGSPLSLECTVEGTSNPNLYWYRQAAGRGLQLLFYSVGIGQISSEVPQNLSASRPQDRQFILSSKKLLLSDSGFYLCAWRQDNYGYTFGSGTRLTVV.